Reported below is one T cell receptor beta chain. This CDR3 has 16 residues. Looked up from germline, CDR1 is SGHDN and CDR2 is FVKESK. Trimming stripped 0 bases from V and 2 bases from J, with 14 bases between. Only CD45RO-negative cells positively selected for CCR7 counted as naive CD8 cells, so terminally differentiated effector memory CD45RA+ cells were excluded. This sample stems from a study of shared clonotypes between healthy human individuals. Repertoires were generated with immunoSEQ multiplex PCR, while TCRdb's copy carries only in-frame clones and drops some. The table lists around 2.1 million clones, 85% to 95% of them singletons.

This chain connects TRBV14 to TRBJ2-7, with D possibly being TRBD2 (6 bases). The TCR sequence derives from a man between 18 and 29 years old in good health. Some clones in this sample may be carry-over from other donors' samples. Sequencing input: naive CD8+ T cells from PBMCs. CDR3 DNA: TGTGCCAGCAGCCAAGATCCCCTAGCGCCTGCCTACGAGCAGTACTTC. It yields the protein CASSQDPLAPAYEQYF.